This T cell receptor beta chain was recorded in a study of T-cell memory formation after mild COVID-19. Study conclusions and caveats: The main location of contracting CD4+ clones was CM and EM, and that of contracting CD8+ clones was EMRA. Day 37-peaking second-wave clones had unconfirmed SARS-CoV-2 specificity. CD4/CD8 balance characterized clones contracting day 15 to 85, and CD4+ skew characterized later expanders.

In this sample, this clonotype turned up many times. Its antigen is still unknown. Researchers used 5'RACE with constant-segment primers to make TCR alpha and TCR beta cDNA libraries that carry sample barcodes and UMIs. TCRdb re-analysed the 5' RACE reads in MiXCR, keeping a single row per CDR3 protein. The table includes 5,500 or so distinct CDR3 sequences, 20% detected once. CDR1 is GTSNPN and CDR2 is SVGIG in the germline V gene (reference sequence). The CDR3 length is 11 residues. Trimming pared 4 bases from V and 5 bases from J, leaving 8 bases between. This TCR came from an adult woman who had mild COVID-19 (a few samples of this study predate the infection). Cell type and time point are not known. This sequence joins TRBV30 and TRBJ1-1; D is undetermined. Sequenced input: PBMCs or a T cell subset sorted from them (not recorded which). The DNA for the CDR3 is TGTGCCTGGAACCTGGGGACTGAAGCTTTCTTT. This codes for CAWNLGTEAFF. The full variable domain, completed using reference TRBV30 and TRBJ1-1, is SQTIHQWPATLVQPVGSPLSLECTVEGTSNPNLYWYRQAAGRGLQLLFYSVGIGQISSEVPQNLSASRPQDRQFILSSKKLLLSDSGFYLCAWNLGTEAFFGQGTRLTVV.